This TCR beta chain was profiled in a study of blood T cell repertoires in COVID-19 (dated by TCRdb to 2020 to 2021). With respect to the entire study: The collaborator samples originated in the United States, Italy and Spain and spanned the acute and convalescent phases of COVID-19. Nearly every sample came with metadata listing a de-identified subject ID, COVID-19 status, age in years and sex. Where available, HLA class I and class II types were taken from metadata supplied by the sample provider and were not determined by assay-based typing. A freely available public database, intended as a resource for researchers studying the immune response to SARS-CoV-2, is where the repertoires were released. The prospective study material was composed of cDNA or gDNA derived from T cells, B-cell-depleted T cells, or PBMCs. The samples were drawn from two sources: the first 160 participants of the ongoing ImmuneRACE study, and over 1,000 subjects contributed by 6 global collaborators. Deeply sampled blood TCRbeta repertoires from subjects exposed to, actively infected with, or recovered from COVID-19 were included in the dataset. Overall results and qualifications from the work: How much clinical and demographic metadata was included differed by source and by participant, and the metadata was provided uncurated.

As regards this clone: The antigen it recognizes is unknown. Base qualities are not at hand, and no much larger clone is one base apart.

The immunoSEQ Assay, a bias-controlled multiplex PCR, was used to amplify TCRbeta CDR3 regions from genomic DNA. The published analysis was carried out like this. Within the assay, amplification of reference gene primers was used to estimate how many nucleated cells each sample contained. Sequence reads were collapsed and filtered to measure the absolute abundance of every unique TCRbeta CDR3 rearrangement. Productive Simpson clonality was computed per sample as the square root of Simpson's diversity index over productive rearrangements. Here the immuneACCESS table is served through TCRdb, limited to in-frame sequences with V and J called. Missing clones are a known gap in these copies; in checked studies unresolved V genes cover under half, and the rest lacks a known reason. D and trimming come from the DNA, and the V and J calls and clone size come from that table. For this sample there are a few hundred thousand clones; 87% appear just once. The ten largest clones capture approximately 5% of the sample.

Enrolling through a virtual design, the prospective study's participants ranged in age from roughly 18 to 100 years and lived across 24 United States geographic areas. In the prospective study, participants were assigned to cohorts based on the clinical history participants reported in a screening survey and a study questionnaire. ImmuneRACE Cohort 3 recovered participants were defined by two consecutive negative NP/OP PCR tests, healthcare professional clearance, or symptom resolution. Each participant in the prospective study had whole blood, serum and a nasopharyngeal or oropharyngeal swab collected by mobile phlebotomists. Prospective study participants could optionally give additional blood draws and questionnaires over a roughly 2-month period. Before DNA extraction, blood samples from the prospective study were shipped at room temperature or frozen. V trim: 6 bases; J trim: 5 bases; unmatched bases: 10. CDR1 SGHNT and CDR2 YENEEA were looked up in the germline V gene. The CDR3 runs 18 amino acids, cysteine and phenylalanine included. Left in the record is the CDR3 DNA by itself, 54 bases read in frame from the first base.

Recombination connected TRBV11-3 to TRBJ2-1; 16 central nucleotides agree with TRBD2. The sequencing sample was made of PBMCs or T cells enriched from blood (not recorded which). The origin of this receptor is a woman younger than 45 who had recovered from COVID-19. The base sequence is TGTGCCAGCAGTCACTCCGGGACTAGCGGGGGGGGGAACAATGAGCAGTTCTTC. Translated, it reads CASSHSGTSGGGNNEQFF.